The 20 T cell receptor beta chains presented below share a single source sample, sequenced in a study of cytomegalovirus exposure and HLA in healthy donors. Clones were read by immunoSEQ multiplex PCR, and TCRdb kept only the in-frame ones, dropping some. The profile shows about 150,000 clones, around nine tenths of them singletons. The sample was PBMCs. Receptor source: a man between 18 and 29 years old in good health and CMV-seropositive.

The chain employs TRBV13 and TRBJ2-7; 8 bases match TRBD2. CDR1 is PRHDT and CDR2 is FYEKMQ in the germline V gene (reference sequence). The CDR3 totals 15 residues. Losses at the gene ends were 3 bases for V and 2 bases for J; bases not matched to a gene: 6. The CDR3 region is CASSFSGTPPYEQYF. Here the CDR3 DNA reads TGTGCCAGCAGCTTTAGCGGGACCCCCCCCTACGAGCAGTACTTC. Supplemented by reference TRBV13 and TRBJ2-7, the full variable domain reads AAGVIQSPRHLIKEKRETATLKCYPIPRHDTVYWYQQGPGQDPQFLISFYEKMQSDKGSIPDRFSAQQFSDYHSELNMSSLELGDSALYFCASSFSGTPPYEQYFGPGTRLTVT.

The rearrangement links TRBV4-3 to TRBJ2-2; 10 bases map to TRBD1. The trim removed 0 bases at V and 5 bases at J, leaving 12 bases unmatched. CDR3 length: 19 amino acids. The germline V gene has CDR1 LGHNA and CDR2 YSLEER. The CDR3 DNA reads TGCGCCAGCAGCCAAGATCGGGTGGGGACAGGGGCGAGGACCGGGGAGCTGTTTTTT. Encoded protein: CASSQDRVGTGARTGELFF.

The genes are TRBV11-3 and TRBJ2-1; weak D call: TRBD2 (6 bases). V lost 1 base and J lost 6, with 10 bases in between. Germline V CDR1 and CDR2: SGHNT, YENEEA. This CDR3 has 14 residues. DNA of the CDR3: TGTGCCAGCAGCTTAGGAGGAGGGCTCAATGAGCAGTTCTTC. Protein product: CASSLGGGLNEQFF.

The rearrangement joins TRBV6-5 to TRBJ2-7; TRBD1 might be the D (6 bases). CDR3 size: 14 residues. V lost 0 bases and J lost 3, with 9 bases in between. The germline CDR1 and CDR2 sequences are MNHEY and SVGAGI. The CDR3 spells CASSYSHRDYEQYF. In DNA form, the CDR3 reads TGTGCCAGCAGTTACTCTCACAGGGACTACGAGCAGTACTTC.

The chain has TRBV11-2 and TRBJ1-3; weak D call: TRBD1 (6 bases). Trimming removed 5 bases at V and 0 bases at J, with 11 bases between. The germline gives CDR1 SGHAT, CDR2 FQNNGV. The CDR3 sequence is 15 residues long. The CDR3 region is CASSNDRSSGNTIYF. The DNA of the CDR3 is TGTGCCAGCAGCAATGACAGGAGCTCTGGAAACACCATATATTTT.

The chain joins TRBV27 to TRBJ2-3, with 7 bases fitting TRBD2. With V trimmed by 8 bases and J by 0 bases, 5 bases remained unmatched. Germline V gene sequence: CDR1 MNHEY, CDR2 SMNVEV (reference sequence). CDR3 length equals 14 residues. The CDR3 DNA sequence: TGTGCCAGCCGAGTCGGGGGGAGCACAGATACGCAGTATTTT. It codes for CASRVGGSTDTQYF.

V usage is TRBV13 and J usage is TRBJ2-4; perhaps TRBD2 as D (5 bases). The CDR3 length is 13 residues. V was cut by 6 bases and J by 6 bases, with 12 bases left in between. Germline V lookup: CDR1 PRHDT, CDR2 FYEKMQ (reference sequence). CDR3 bases: TGTGCCAGCAGTGCGGGCCGCGGAAACATTCAGTACTTC. Translation gives CASSAGRGNIQYF.

The CDR3 region is CASRTTGGGYGYTF. CDR3 nucleotides: TGTGCCAGTAGAACGACAGGGGGCGGCTATGGCTACACCTTC. This sequence joins TRBV19 and TRBJ1-2; 10 bases fit TRBD1. This CDR3 comprises 14 residues. Germline values: CDR1 LNHDA, CDR2 SQIVND (reference sequence). V lost 6 bases, J lost 4 bases, and 5 bases stayed unmatched.

This clone was recorded only once. This sequence joins TRBV7-2 and TRBJ1-3; D call uncertain. Germline CDR1 SGHTA, CDR2 FQGNSA. This CDR3 has 14 residues. The V end was cut by 7 bases, the J end by 0 bases, with 10 bases between. CDR3 nucleotides: TGTGCCAGCAAGCTAGGTCCCTCTGGAAACACCATATATTTT. This codes for CASKLGPSGNTIYF. The complete variable domain, with remaining parts taken from reference TRBV7-2 and TRBJ1-3, reads GAGVSQSPSNKVTEKGKDVELRCDPISGHTALYWYRQSLGQGLEFLIYFQGNSAPDKSGLPSDRFSAERTGGSVSTLTIQRTQQEDSAVYLCASKLGPSGNTIYFGEGSWLTVV.

The gene calls are TRBV19 and TRBJ1-2; 8 bases match TRBD1. V gave up 6 bases and J gave up 6 bases; unmatched junction bases: 12. The CDR3 has 15 residues. Germline CDR1 reads LNHDA; CDR2 reads SQIVND (reference sequence). CDR3 protein: CASRDRAFIPDGYTF. The CDR3 DNA reads as TGTGCCAGTAGGGACAGGGCCTTTATTCCGGATGGCTACACCTTC.

V gene TRBV11-2 combines with J gene TRBJ2-3, with 14 bases matching TRBD2. This CDR3 spans 15 amino acids. V dropped 4 bases and J dropped 9; count of bases not matched to a gene: 6. Germline V gene sequence: CDR1 SGHAT, CDR2 FQNNGV. The DNA for the CDR3 is TGTGCCAGCAGCTGGGGACTAGCGGGAGATAAGACGCAGTATTTT. Encoded protein: CASSWGLAGDKTQYF.

This chain connects TRBV4-3 to TRBJ2-7, with D possibly TRBD1 on 6 matching bases. V was shortened by 4 bases and J by 1 base, with 26 bases between the two germline ends. CDR3 length: 19 amino acids. Germline lookup yields CDR1 LGHNA and CDR2 YSLEER. CDR3 nucleotides: TGCGCCAGCAGCCCCAAGCCTCATACGACTGGCACAGGGTCCTACGAGCAGTACTTC. This codes for CASSPKPHTTGTGSYEQYF.

CDR3: CATSRRDSIPTDTQYF. CDR3 coding DNA: TGTGCCACCAGCCGTAGGGACTCAATACCCACAGATACGCAGTATTTT. The chain has TRBV15 and TRBJ2-3; D perhaps matches TRBD2 (6 bases). This CDR3 contains 16 residues. Germline-derived CDR1 and CDR2 are LNHNV and YYDKDF (reference sequence). V lost 5 bases and J 2 bases, leaving 17 bases between the germline ends.

V usage is TRBV7-2 and J usage is TRBJ2-1; maybe TRBD1 (6 bases). Deletions cut 0 bases from V and 4 bases from J, with 13 bases between. Germline CDR1 is SGHTA and CDR2 is FQGNSA. The CDR3 spans 16 residues. CDR3 sequence (DNA): TGTGCCAGCAGCTTAGCACTTGGACAGCCATACAATGAGCAGTTCTTC. Its translation is CASSLALGQPYNEQFF.

This sequence joins TRBV30 and TRBJ2-1, with 10 bases aligning to TRBD1. Trimming at V came to 5 bases and at J to 4 bases, leaving 8 bases not matched to a gene. Germline-derived CDR1 and CDR2 are GTSNPN and SVGIG (reference sequence). The CDR3 extends over 15 amino acids. CDR3 bases: TGTGCCTGGTGTACCGGGACAGGGGATTACAATGAGCAGTTCTTC. It encodes CAWCTGTGDYNEQFF.

V usage is TRBV4-1 and J usage is TRBJ1-2, with D possibly matching TRBD1 (5 bases). V gave up 0 bases and J gave up 10 bases, with 12 bases separating them. The CDR3 extends over 13 amino acids. Germline V gives CDR1 MGHRA, CDR2 YSYEKL. CDR3 in amino acids: CASSQDTTVYYTF. Here the CDR3 DNA reads TGCGCCAGCAGCCAAGACACGACAGTTTACTACACCTTC.

J is TRBJ1-3 and V is TRBV9; D call uncertain. This CDR3 has 12 residues. V was clipped by 0 bases and J by 9 bases, with 7 bases between them. In germline, CDR1 is SGDLS, CDR2 YYNGEE. The CDR3 coding sequence is TGTGCCAGCAGCGTAGATGAGGGCACCATATATTTT. This translates into CASSVDEGTIYF.

The chain has TRBV7-3 and TRBJ2-3; 10 nucleotides agree with TRBD2. V dropped 1 base and J dropped 1; count of bases not matched to a gene: 2. The CDR3 runs 16 residues. CDR1 and CDR2 from the germline V gene are SGHTA and FQGTGA. The DNA for the CDR3 is TGTGCCAGCAGCTTAAGTCTAGCGGGAGGCACAGATACGCAGTATTTT. This translates into CASSLSLAGGTDTQYF. The full variable domain, in which reference TRBV7-3 and TRBJ2-3 provide the parts outside the CDR3, is GAGVSQTPSNKVTEKGKYVELRCDPISGHTALYWYRQSLGQGPEFLIYFQGTGAADDSGLPNDRFFAVRPEGSVSTLKIQRTERGDSAVYLCASSLSLAGGTDTQYFGPGTRLTVL.

The chain has TRBV27 and TRBJ2-5, with D unclear. The CDR3 runs 15 residues. V lost 3 bases, J lost 0 bases, and 11 bases lay in between. The germline V gene has CDR1 MNHEY and CDR2 SMNVEV (reference sequence). CDR3 residues: CASSFQDTYQETQYF. The DNA of the CDR3 is TGTGCCAGCAGTTTCCAGGATACTTACCAAGAGACCCAGTACTTC.

The gene calls are TRBV9 and TRBJ2-3; 11 bases map to TRBD2. The CDR3 loop spans 15 amino acids. Germline values: CDR1 SGDLS, CDR2 YYNGEE. The V gene end was trimmed by 3 bases and the J gene end by 7 bases; junction bases not matched to a gene: 7. The chain's CDR3 is CASSATSGIRNTQYF. CDR3 sequence (DNA): TGTGCCAGCAGCGCGACTAGCGGGATCAGAAATACGCAGTATTTT.